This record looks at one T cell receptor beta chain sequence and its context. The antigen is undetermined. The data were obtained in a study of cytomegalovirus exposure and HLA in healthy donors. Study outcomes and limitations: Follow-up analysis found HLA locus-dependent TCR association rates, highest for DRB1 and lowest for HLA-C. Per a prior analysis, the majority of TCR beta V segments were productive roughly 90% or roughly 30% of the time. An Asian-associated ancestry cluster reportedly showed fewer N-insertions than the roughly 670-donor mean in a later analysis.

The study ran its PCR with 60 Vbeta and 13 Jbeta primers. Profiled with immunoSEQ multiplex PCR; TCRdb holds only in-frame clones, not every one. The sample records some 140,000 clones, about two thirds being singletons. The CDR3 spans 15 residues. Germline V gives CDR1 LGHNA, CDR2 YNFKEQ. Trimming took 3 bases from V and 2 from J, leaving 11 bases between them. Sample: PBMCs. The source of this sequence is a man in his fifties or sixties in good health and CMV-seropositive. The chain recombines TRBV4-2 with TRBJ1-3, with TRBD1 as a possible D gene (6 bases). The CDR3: CASSHEGQTGNTIYF. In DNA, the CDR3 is TGTGCCAGCAGCCATGAAGGACAGACTGGAAACACCATATATTTT.